The 9 T cell receptor beta chains reported below all come from one sample, sequenced in a study of graft-versus-host responses after intestinal transplantation (dated by TCRdb to the early 2020s). This sample's time point label indicates: cells obtained before transplantation from donor or recipient. No antigens are known for them. The protocol used for the library was the immunoSEQ multiplex PCR assay. Here the immuneACCESS table is served through TCRdb, limited to in-frame sequences with V and J called. Missing clones are a known gap in these copies; in checked studies unresolved V genes cover under half, and the rest lacks a known reason. The sample table holds some 110,000 clones, of which 85% to 95% were seen once. Less than 1.5% of the sample is held by the ten biggest clonotypes. The sequencing used unstimulated CD8+ T cells sorted from spleen or lymph node cells, collected before transplant. These receptors all stem from a human donor who was the organ donor for an intestinal transplant.

This chain joins TRBV27 and TRBJ1-2; a possible D gene is TRBD1 (6 bases). V gave up 0 bases and J gave up 5 bases, with 13 bases separating them. This CDR3 has 15 residues. Germline CDR1 MNHEY, CDR2 SMNVEV (reference sequence). The chain's CDR3 is CASSLSGAGIYGYTF. CDR3 sequence (DNA): TGTGCCAGCAGTTTATCGGGGGCGGGGATATATGGCTACACCTTC.

The rearrangement uses TRBV29-1 and TRBJ2-2; 7 nucleotides align to TRBD2. The CDR3 consists of 15 residues. Trimming cost V 5 bases and J 6 bases; bases outside gene matches: 12. CDR1 SQVTM and CDR2 ANQGSEA come from the germline V gene. The CDR3: CSVRLAGLRSGELFF. The CDR3 DNA reads as TGCAGCGTTCGACTAGCCGGACTGAGGTCCGGGGAGCTGTTTTTT.

The J gene is TRBJ1-1, the V gene TRBV27; D unresolved. Germline CDR1 and CDR2: MNHEY and SMNVEV (reference sequence). This CDR3 region has 14 residues. V lost 5 bases to trimming and J lost 2 bases, with 12 bases between them. In nucleotides, the CDR3 is TGTGCCAGCAGTCGAGACGGCCTAAACACTGAAGCTTTCTTT. This sequence encodes CASSRDGLNTEAFF.

The rearrangement uses TRBV28 and TRBJ2-3; the D gene is possibly TRBD2 (5 bases). The V gene's germline CDR1 is MDHEN and CDR2 SYDVKM. The V gene lost 6 bases and the J gene lost 1 base, with 20 bases spanning the gap. The CDR3 runs 17 residues. In DNA, the CDR3 is TGTGCCAGCAGCCCGAGGGAGCTAGTCGTCGGCACAGATACGCAGTATTTT. Translation: CASSPRELVVGTDTQYF.

The rearrangement uses TRBV4-1 and TRBJ1-2, with D possibly matching TRBD1 (5 bases). The germline V gene has CDR1 MGHRA and CDR2 YSYEKL. The V end lost 5 bases, the J end lost 1 base, and 17 bases lay between the germline ends. This CDR3 is built from 16 residues. In nucleotides, the CDR3 is TGCGCCAGCAGCGACCGGAAAGGGGCCTTTAACTATGGCTACACCTTC. Protein: CASSDRKGAFNYGYTF.

The rearrangement joins TRBV18 to TRBJ2-7; TRBD2 matches 8 bases. With V trimmed by 3 bases and J by 0 bases, 1 base remained unmatched. The germline V gene encodes CDR1 KGHSH and CDR2 LQKENI. This CDR3 region has 14 residues. CDR3 in DNA: TGTGCCAGCTCACCCGGGACTAGCTCCTACGAGCAGTACTTC. Amino acids: CASSPGTSSYEQYF. Filled out from reference TRBV18 and TRBJ2-7, the complete variable domain reads NAGVMQNPRHLVRRRGQEARLRCSPMKGHSHVYWYRQLPEEGLKFMVYLQKENIIDESGMPKERFSAEFPKEGPSILRIQQVVRGDSAAYFCASSPGTSSYEQYFGPGTRLTVT.

The chain joins TRBV27 to TRBJ2-1; D not resolved. V lost 0 bases and J lost 2, with 11 bases in between. CDR3 length equals 16 residues. CDR1 MNHEY and CDR2 SMNVEV come from the germline V gene (reference sequence). In DNA form, the CDR3 reads TGTGCCAGCAGTTTATCGAAGGTTACTGCCTACAATGAGCAGTTCTTC. As protein: CASSLSKVTAYNEQFF.

The chain joins TRBV29-1 to TRBJ2-7; D possibly matches TRBD1 or TRBD2 (7 bases each). The V gene's germline CDR1 is SQVTM and CDR2 ANQGSEA. V lost 8 bases and J lost 7, with 21 bases in between. The CDR3 spans 13 residues. The chain's CDR3 is CSYTGAQGGEQYF. The CDR3 DNA follows: TGCAGCTACACAGGGGCTCAGGGGGGGGAGCAGTACTTC.

This clone was seen only once. The chain is built from TRBV5-5 and TRBJ2-7; 8 bases map to TRBD1. CDR3 length equals 16 residues. Germline values: CDR1 SGHKS, CDR2 YYEKEE (reference sequence). V lost 0 bases, J lost 10 bases, and 15 bases stayed unmatched. CDR3 sequence: CASSLGQGNVEGVQYF. For the CDR3, the DNA is TGTGCCAGCAGCTTGGGACAGGGGAACGTCGAGGGCGTCCAGTACTTC.